This is a list of T cell receptor beta chains from one sample in a study of blood T cell repertoires in COVID-19. The table came from immunoSEQ multiplex PCR; TCRdb's copy has only in-frame clones and leaves some out. The top ten clones hold approximately 1.9% of a sample with 70,000 to 85,000 clones, approximately 86% of them seen once. The sequenced sample was peripheral blood. All receptors derive from a woman aged 60-75 years with acute or convalescent COVID-19. CDR3s include the opening cysteine and the closing phenylalanine or tryptophan. The order of the fields is CDR3 DNA, CDR3 protein, D gene, clone size, V gene, J gene. A D gene is named only where the DNA matches it firmly. Not every row has a clone size; where given, it reads once, few, many or a size class.

CDR3 DNA: TGCAGCGTTCTCGGGAATGAAAAACTGTTTTTT
CDR3 protein: CSVLGNEKLFF
D gene: -
clone size: -
V gene: TRBV29-1
J gene: TRBJ1-4

CDR3 DNA: TGTGCCAGTAGAGAGACAGGGGCAGACTACGAGCAGTACTTC
CDR3 protein: CASRETGADYEQYF
D gene: TRBD1
clone size: -
V gene: TRBV19
J gene: TRBJ2-7

CDR3 DNA: TGTGCCAGCAGCCCGCAGGGGGCGCGTGGGGAGCTGTTTTTT
CDR3 protein: CASSPQGARGELFF
D gene: TRBD1
clone size: -
V gene: TRBV3-1/TRBV3-2
J gene: TRBJ2-2

CDR3 DNA: TGTGCCAGCAGCTTGGTACCGGTGGAGGTTGAAAAACTGTTTTTT
CDR3 protein: CASSLVPVEVEKLFF
D gene: -
clone size: -
V gene: TRBV7-8
J gene: TRBJ1-4

CDR3 DNA: TGTGCCAGCAGCCACTCAACGGGGTTCCAAGAGACCCAGTACTTC
CDR3 protein: CASSHSTGFQETQYF
D gene: -
clone size: -
V gene: TRBV3-1/TRBV3-2
J gene: TRBJ2-5

CDR3 DNA: TGTGCCAGCAGCCGCGGAGCAGAATCCTACAATGAGCAGTTCTTC
CDR3 protein: CASSRGAESYNEQFF
D gene: -
clone size: -
V gene: TRBV7-2
J gene: TRBJ2-1

CDR3 DNA: TGCGCCAGCAGCCGGCGGGGGCAGGGAATAACAACTAATGAAAAACTGTTTTTT
CDR3 protein: CASSRRGQGITTNEKLFF
D gene: -
clone size: -
V gene: TRBV5-1
J gene: TRBJ1-4

CDR3 DNA: TGTGCCAGCAGCTTAAACAGGGGCACCGGGGAGCTGTTTTTT
CDR3 protein: CASSLNRGTGELFF
D gene: TRBD1
clone size: -
V gene: TRBV7-9
J gene: TRBJ2-2

CDR3 DNA: TGTGCCAGCAGCTTAGGGTCTCCCGGGACAGGGAAAGGCTACACCTTC
CDR3 protein: CASSLGSPGTGKGYTF
D gene: TRBD1
clone size: -
V gene: TRBV7-2
J gene: TRBJ1-2

CDR3 DNA: TGTGCCAGCAGTTCCGAAGCCCCGTCTAAAGAGACCCAGTACTTC
CDR3 protein: CASSSEAPSKETQYF
D gene: -
clone size: -
V gene: TRBV27
J gene: TRBJ2-5

CDR3 DNA: TGTGCCACCAGCAGAGCCGGGTACGAGCAGTACTTC
CDR3 protein: CATSRAGYEQYF
D gene: -
clone size: -
V gene: TRBV15
J gene: TRBJ2-7

CDR3 DNA: TGTGCCAGCAGTTACGCAGGACAGGTGGCTTTC
CDR3 protein: CASSYAGQVAF
D gene: TRBD1
clone size: once
V gene: TRBV6-2/TRBV6-3
J gene: TRBJ2-6

CDR3 DNA: TGTGCCAGTAGTACCTCCGGGAGGGCATTCAATCAGCCCCAGCATTTT
CDR3 protein: CASSTSGRAFNQPQHF
D gene: -
clone size: -
V gene: TRBV19
J gene: TRBJ1-5

CDR3 DNA: TGTGCCAGCAGTCCCTTCAGGGACAGGGGAGACGAGCAGTACTTC
CDR3 protein: CASSPFRDRGDEQYF
D gene: TRBD1
clone size: -
V gene: TRBV28
J gene: TRBJ2-7

CDR3 DNA: TGTGCCAGTAGGACCTGGACAGGGCGAACCGGGGAGCTGTTTTTT
CDR3 protein: CASRTWTGRTGELFF
D gene: TRBD1
clone size: -
V gene: TRBV19
J gene: TRBJ2-2

CDR3 DNA: TGTGCCAGCAGCGAAGAAGCGGGGGTAACCTACAATGAGCAGTTCTTC
CDR3 protein: CASSEEAGVTYNEQFF
D gene: TRBD2
clone size: once
V gene: TRBV2
J gene: TRBJ2-1

CDR3 DNA: TGTGCCAGCTCACCACCGGGCGGGAGGTCCCACGAGCAGTACTTC
CDR3 protein: CASSPPGGRSHEQYF
D gene: TRBD2
clone size: -
V gene: TRBV18
J gene: TRBJ2-7

CDR3 DNA: TGTGCCAGCAGCTTAAATGCGCGAGGAGATACGCAGTATTTT
CDR3 protein: CASSLNARGDTQYF
D gene: -
clone size: -
V gene: TRBV7-2
J gene: TRBJ2-3

CDR3 DNA: TGTGCCAGCAGCTTAGGCGGGGCAGGAGTGATCACCGGGGAGCTGTTTTTT
CDR3 protein: CASSLGGAGVITGELFF
D gene: -
clone size: -
V gene: TRBV11-3
J gene: TRBJ2-2

CDR3 DNA: TGTGCCAGCAGCCAAGATTGGACAGGGGGCTTAGATAGCAATCAGCCCCAGCATTTT
CDR3 protein: CASSQDWTGGLDSNQPQHF
D gene: TRBD1
clone size: -
V gene: TRBV4-2
J gene: TRBJ1-5

CDR3 DNA: TGTGCCAGTAGTATCTCCGCTAGCGGGACCTACAATGAGCAGTTCTTC
CDR3 protein: CASSISASGTYNEQFF
D gene: TRBD2
clone size: -
V gene: TRBV19
J gene: TRBJ2-1

CDR3 DNA: TGTGCCATCAGGACCGGGAACTTGCTAGGAAACACCATATATTTT
CDR3 protein: CAIRTGNLLGNTIYF
D gene: -
clone size: -
V gene: TRBV10-3
J gene: TRBJ1-3

CDR3 DNA: TGTGCCAGCAGCCCGACGTCGAGGGAAGAGGGAGAAAAACTGTTTTTT
CDR3 protein: CASSPTSREEGEKLFF
D gene: -
clone size: -
V gene: TRBV7-9
J gene: TRBJ1-4

CDR3 DNA: TGTGCCAGCAGTGAGGGAGGGCAGTTGGACATTCAGTACTTC
CDR3 protein: CASSEGGQLDIQYF
D gene: TRBD2
clone size: -
V gene: TRBV2
J gene: TRBJ2-4

CDR3 DNA: TGTGCCAGCAGCCCAGGACAGGGGCGAGAAAAACTGTTTTTT
CDR3 protein: CASSPGQGREKLFF
D gene: TRBD1
clone size: -
V gene: TRBV14
J gene: TRBJ1-4

CDR3 DNA: TGTGCCAGCAGCTTCCCGCGGGGGCTGTTTTACTCGAGCTACGAGCAGTACTTC
CDR3 protein: CASSFPRGLFYSSYEQYF
D gene: -
clone size: -
V gene: TRBV28
J gene: TRBJ2-7

CDR3 DNA: TGTGCCAGCAGTACCGGACAGGGTGCACAAGATACGCAGTATTTT
CDR3 protein: CASSTGQGAQDTQYF
D gene: TRBD1
clone size: -
V gene: TRBV28
J gene: TRBJ2-3

CDR3 DNA: TGTGCCAGCAGCCAAGTCGCGGGGAATGGCTACACCTTC
CDR3 protein: CASSQVAGNGYTF
D gene: -
clone size: -
V gene: TRBV4-2
J gene: TRBJ1-2

CDR3 DNA: TGCAGCGTTGACTATCTGGGACAGGAAGACTACGAGCAGTACTTC
CDR3 protein: CSVDYLGQEDYEQYF
D gene: TRBD1
clone size: -
V gene: TRBV29-1
J gene: TRBJ2-7

CDR3 DNA: TGTGCCAGCAGCTCCCGTATAGGAGAGAACACTGAAGCTTTCTTT
CDR3 protein: CASSSRIGENTEAFF
D gene: -
clone size: few
V gene: TRBV7-2
J gene: TRBJ1-1

CDR3 DNA: TGTGCCAGCACCCTCCCCGGGTTCGGGCAGTTCTTC
CDR3 protein: CASTLPGFGQFF
D gene: -
clone size: -
V gene: TRBV28
J gene: TRBJ2-1

CDR3 DNA: TGTGCCAGCAGCCAGAGAGCCTCCTACGAGCAGTACTTC
CDR3 protein: CASSQRASYEQYF
D gene: -
clone size: -
V gene: TRBV4-2
J gene: TRBJ2-7

CDR3 DNA: TGTGCCAGCAGCAAACCGGGCGGGAGGAGCTCCTACGAGCAGTACTTC
CDR3 protein: CASSKPGGRSSYEQYF
D gene: TRBD2
clone size: -
V gene: TRBV7-9
J gene: TRBJ2-7

CDR3 DNA: TGTGCCAGCACCCTAAGCCGGCGGCCTATCGGCGAAGAGACCCAGTACTTC
CDR3 protein: CASTLSRRPIGEETQYF
D gene: -
clone size: -
V gene: TRBV2
J gene: TRBJ2-5

CDR3 DNA: TGTGCCAGCAGTTACTCGGGACTAAACACAGATACGCAGTATTTT
CDR3 protein: CASSYSGLNTDTQYF
D gene: TRBD2
clone size: -
V gene: TRBV6-2/TRBV6-3
J gene: TRBJ2-3

CDR3 DNA: TGTGCCAGTAGTATGGTCAACAGGGACACTGAAGCTTTCTTT
CDR3 protein: CASSMVNRDTEAFF
D gene: -
clone size: -
V gene: TRBV19
J gene: TRBJ1-1

CDR3 DNA: TGTGCCAGCAGCCGATCGACAGCAAATGAGCAGTTCTTC
CDR3 protein: CASSRSTANEQFF
D gene: -
clone size: -
V gene: TRBV3-1/TRBV3-2
J gene: TRBJ2-1

CDR3 DNA: TGCAGTGCTAGTGTAGCGGGGGTCGTAGAGACCCAGTACTTC
CDR3 protein: CSASVAGVVETQYF
D gene: TRBD2
clone size: -
V gene: TRBV20-1
J gene: TRBJ2-5

CDR3 DNA: TGTGCCAGCAGTGAAGAGGGGACAACTAATGAAAAACTGTTTTTT
CDR3 protein: CASSEEGTTNEKLFF
D gene: -
clone size: -
V gene: TRBV2
J gene: TRBJ1-4

CDR3 DNA: TGTGCCAGCAGTATCTTGGGGGCGGGGGGCTCCTACGAGCAGTACTTC
CDR3 protein: CASSILGAGGSYEQYF
D gene: TRBD2
clone size: -
V gene: TRBV28
J gene: TRBJ2-7

CDR3 DNA: TGTGCCATCAGTGATGGGGGGGGAGGGGCCCAGTACTTC
CDR3 protein: CAISDGGGGAQYF
D gene: TRBD2
clone size: -
V gene: TRBV10-3
J gene: TRBJ2-7

CDR3 DNA: TGTGCCAGCAGTTTAGGGACAGGGGCCAAAGAAGCTTTCTTT
CDR3 protein: CASSLGTGAKEAFF
D gene: TRBD1
clone size: -
V gene: TRBV28
J gene: TRBJ1-1

CDR3 DNA: TGTGCCACCCGACAGGGACTTAACTATGGCTACACCTTC
CDR3 protein: CATRQGLNYGYTF
D gene: TRBD1
clone size: -
V gene: TRBV5-8
J gene: TRBJ1-2

CDR3 DNA: TGTGCCTGCAGCTTACAGGGGTTCTATGGCTACACCTTC
CDR3 protein: CACSLQGFYGYTF
D gene: TRBD1
clone size: few
V gene: TRBV30
J gene: TRBJ1-2

CDR3 DNA: TGTGCCAGTAGTAGGGGACAGGGCTGGACTGAAGCTTTCTTT
CDR3 protein: CASSRGQGWTEAFF
D gene: TRBD1
clone size: -
V gene: TRBV19
J gene: TRBJ1-1

CDR3 DNA: TGTGCCAGCAGCTATTCCCAGGGATTAGCCTACGAGCAGTACTTC
CDR3 protein: CASSYSQGLAYEQYF
D gene: -
clone size: -
V gene: TRBV7-6
J gene: TRBJ2-7

CDR3 DNA: TGTGCCAGCAGCCAAGAAGGCGGGACGGGAGAGACCCAGTACTTC
CDR3 protein: CASSQEGGTGETQYF
D gene: -
clone size: -
V gene: TRBV14
J gene: TRBJ2-5

CDR3 DNA: TGTGCCAGCAGCTTCCCAATCACTAGAGAGCAGTTCTTC
CDR3 protein: CASSFPITREQFF
D gene: -
clone size: -
V gene: TRBV7-3
J gene: TRBJ2-1

CDR3 DNA: TGTGCCAGCTCACACGGGACAGCATATAATTCACCCCTCCACTTT
CDR3 protein: CASSHGTAYNSPLHF
D gene: TRBD1
clone size: once
V gene: TRBV18
J gene: TRBJ1-6

CDR3 DNA: TGTGCCAGCAGCCCGGGAATGAACACTGAAGCTTTCTTT
CDR3 protein: CASSPGMNTEAFF
D gene: -
clone size: once
V gene: TRBV7-3
J gene: TRBJ1-1

CDR3 DNA: TGCGCCAGCAGCTTCACTAGCGGGGGGTACCAAGAGACCCAGTACTTC
CDR3 protein: CASSFTSGGYQETQYF
D gene: TRBD2
clone size: -
V gene: TRBV5-1
J gene: TRBJ2-5

CDR3 DNA: TGTGCCAGCAGCAAGACAGGGTTCCGCAATCAGCCCCAGCATTTT
CDR3 protein: CASSKTGFRNQPQHF
D gene: TRBD1
clone size: -
V gene: TRBV28
J gene: TRBJ1-5